This T cell receptor beta chain was captured by sequencing in a study of T cells in narcolepsy. As for the study in general: Patients with NT1 or NT2 and healthy control donors were enrolled.

The table came from immunoSEQ multiplex PCR; TCRdb's copy has only in-frame clones and leaves some out. Of 36,000 or so clones in the sample, about nine tenths are singletons; the top ten hold over 0.8%. Comment on this clone: Its specificity is not known.

Overall study findings and caveats: Comparing one patient's CSF and blood CD4+ clonotypes highlighted HCRT- and TRIB2-specific autoreactive clonotypes. Reportedly, autoreactive clonotypes were serially detected in patients' blood but not controls'. In some patient and control memory CD4+ samples, autoreactive clones were absent.

The V gene's germline CDR1 is SGHTA and CDR2 FQGTGA. The CDR3 contains 14 residues. Trimming removed 2 bases from V and 9 bases from J, with 14 bases in between. The J gene is TRBJ2-1, the V gene TRBV7-3; D possibly corresponds to TRBD1 (6 bases). Specimen: CD45RA- memory CD4+ T cells from PBMCs. This clonotype was sampled from a human donor with narcolepsy. The CDR3 sequence is CASSLDTRGGEQFF. In DNA, the CDR3 is TGTGCCAGCAGCTTAGATACCAGGGGTGGTGAGCAGTTCTTC.